This is a list of T cell receptor beta chains from one sample in a study of breast tumors, draining lymph nodes, adjacent tissues. TCRdb itself ran the multiplex PCR reads through MiXCR, one entry per CDR3 protein. The repertoire includes approximately 40,000 distinct CDR3 sequences, 35% to 40% of them detected once, and approximately 10% sits in the top ten. The specimen was breast tumor tissue. The receptors here all came from a female donor with breast cancer. Some clones in this sample may be carry-over from other donors' samples. The CDR3 runs from the conserved cysteine through the conserved F or W. The order of the fields is J gene, V gene, D gene, clone size, CDR3 DNA, CDR3 protein. D genes are given only for firm matches. Expanded clones get a size class; other rows say once, few or many, or leave the size out.

j_gene: TRBJ2-5
v_gene: TRBV7-7
d_gene: TRBD2
abundance: few
CDR3nt: TGTGCTAGCAGCTTAAGGCCTAGCGGCAAAGAGACCCAGTACTTC
CDR3aa: CASSLRPSGKETQYF

j_gene: TRBJ2-1
v_gene: TRBV12-3/TRBV12-4
d_gene: TRBD2
abundance: many
CDR3nt: TGTGCCAGCAGCCCCGATGTAGTAGCGGGAAGGAGCTTC
CDR3aa: CASSPDVVAGRSF

j_gene: TRBJ2-7
v_gene: TRBV30
d_gene: NA
abundance: NA
CDR3nt: TGTGCCTGTAACGACGGCTACGAGCAGTACTTC
CDR3aa: CACNDGYEQYF

j_gene: TRBJ2-7
v_gene: TRBV20-1
d_gene: NA
abundance: many
CDR3nt: TGCAGTGCCCTCGCAGGGCACAGGGTGTCCTACGAGCAGTACTTC
CDR3aa: CSALAGHRVSYEQYF

j_gene: TRBJ1-5
v_gene: TRBV7-8
d_gene: NA
abundance: many
CDR3nt: TGTGCCAGCAGTTTAAAGGATCAGCCCCAGCATTTT
CDR3aa: CASSLKDQPQHF

j_gene: TRBJ2-1
v_gene: TRBV6-6
d_gene: TRBD2
abundance: NA
CDR3nt: TGTGCCAGCAGCCAGTCGGGGGGATTGGGACTAGCGGGAGGAAAGTCCTACAATGAGCAGTTCTTC
CDR3aa: CASSQSGGLGLAGGKSYNEQFF

j_gene: TRBJ2-3
v_gene: TRBV5-4
d_gene: TRBD1
abundance: many
CDR3nt: TGTGCCAGCAGCCGGGGACAGGGGAACACAGATACGCAGTATTTT
CDR3aa: CASSRGQGNTDTQYF

j_gene: TRBJ2-7
v_gene: TRBV28
d_gene: NA
abundance: NA
CDR3nt: TGTGCCAGCAGTCGACTAGAATCTTACGAGCAGTACTTC
CDR3aa: CASSRLESYEQYF

j_gene: TRBJ2-1
v_gene: TRBV20-1
d_gene: NA
abundance: NA
CDR3nt: TGCAGTGCTAGGCTTTACAATGAGCAGTTCTTC
CDR3aa: CSARLYNEQFF

j_gene: TRBJ2-1
v_gene: TRBV29-1
d_gene: NA
abundance: many
CDR3nt: TGCAGCGTCGGGACTCAGCACAATGAGCAGTTCTTC
CDR3aa: CSVGTQHNEQFF

j_gene: TRBJ2-2
v_gene: TRBV3-1
d_gene: NA
abundance: many
CDR3nt: TGTGCCAGCAGCCGTTCCCGGGTACCCGGGGAGCTGTTTTTT
CDR3aa: CASSRSRVPGELFF

j_gene: TRBJ2-4
v_gene: TRBV11-2
d_gene: TRBD2
abundance: NA
CDR3nt: TGTGCCAGCAGCTTAGACGGCGGGAGATACATTCAGTACTTC
CDR3aa: CASSLDGGRYIQYF

j_gene: TRBJ2-2
v_gene: TRBV5-1
d_gene: NA
abundance: NA
CDR3nt: TGCGCCAGCAGCTGGCGGGACTCCAACACCGGGGAGCTGTTTTTT
CDR3aa: CASSWRDSNTGELFF

j_gene: TRBJ2-3
v_gene: TRBV12-5
d_gene: TRBD2
abundance: NA
CDR3nt: TGTGCTAGTGCCTTACTAGCGGGATGGCCAGTACCCCACACAGATACGCAGTATTTT
CDR3aa: CASALLAGWPVPHTDTQYF

j_gene: TRBJ1-6
v_gene: TRBV18
d_gene: NA
abundance: few
CDR3nt: TGTGCCAGCTCACCAGGGGCCGATAATTCACCCCTCCACTTT
CDR3aa: CASSPGADNSPLHF

j_gene: TRBJ2-5
v_gene: TRBV20-1
d_gene: TRBD1
abundance: NA
CDR3nt: TGCAGTGCTAGAAGGGACAGGGGAAGGGAGACCCAGTACTTC
CDR3aa: CSARRDRGRETQYF

j_gene: TRBJ1-2
v_gene: TRBV12-3/TRBV12-4
d_gene: NA
abundance: medium-sized
CDR3nt: TGTGCCAGCAGTTTTTTCGTGCCTCTAGGCGGCTACACCTTC
CDR3aa: CASSFFVPLGGYTF

j_gene: TRBJ2-7
v_gene: TRBV28
d_gene: TRBD1
abundance: NA
CDR3nt: TGTGCCAGCACCTCTCTTGGCAGGGGGCTGATTTTCTTC
CDR3aa: CASTSLGRGLIFF

j_gene: TRBJ2-1
v_gene: TRBV6-6
d_gene: TRBD2
abundance: medium-sized
CDR3nt: TGTGCCAGCAGTCCCCGGACTAGCGGGAGTCTGAATGAGCAGTTCTTC
CDR3aa: CASSPRTSGSLNEQFF

j_gene: TRBJ2-1
v_gene: TRBV19
d_gene: NA
abundance: NA
CDR3nt: TGTGCCAGTAGTATGATGGGGGAGTCCTACTACAATGAGCAGTTCTTC
CDR3aa: CASSMMGESYYNEQFF

j_gene: TRBJ2-2
v_gene: TRBV5-1
d_gene: NA
abundance: NA
CDR3nt: TGCGCCAGCAGCTTACAAACAGGGTACACCGGGGAGCTGTTTTTT
CDR3aa: CASSLQTGYTGELFF

j_gene: TRBJ2-3
v_gene: TRBV28
d_gene: NA
abundance: NA
CDR3nt: TGTGCCAGCAGTAGTTTCGAAACTAGATCCACCCTCAGAGATACGCAGTATTTT
CDR3aa: CASSSFETRSTLRDTQYF

j_gene: TRBJ2-1
v_gene: TRBV7-9
d_gene: NA
abundance: NA
CDR3nt: TGTGCCAGCAGCGCACCTTGGGTGAACAATGAGCAGTTCTTC
CDR3aa: CASSAPWVNNEQFF

j_gene: TRBJ2-7
v_gene: TRBV11-3
d_gene: TRBD1
abundance: many
CDR3nt: TGTGCCAGCAGCTTTAGGACAGGGGTCCCCTACGAGCAGTACTTC
CDR3aa: CASSFRTGVPYEQYF

j_gene: TRBJ1-5
v_gene: TRBV6-2/TRBV6-3
d_gene: NA
abundance: NA
CDR3nt: TGTGCCAGCATTCGGGACCCCTTAGATCAGCCCCAGCATTTT
CDR3aa: CASIRDPLDQPQHF

j_gene: TRBJ2-2
v_gene: TRBV20-1
d_gene: TRBD1
abundance: many
CDR3nt: TGCAGTGCTAGAACAGGGGGGACCGGGGAGCTGTTTTTT
CDR3aa: CSARTGGTGELFF

j_gene: TRBJ2-5
v_gene: TRBV6-6
d_gene: NA
abundance: NA
CDR3nt: TGTGCCAGCAGCCCGACTAGCCAAGAGACCCAGTACTTC
CDR3aa: CASSPTSQETQYF

j_gene: TRBJ2-3
v_gene: TRBV11-2
d_gene: NA
abundance: many
CDR3nt: TGTGCCAGCAGCTTATTGTCCGGGAGTTGGACAGATACGCAGTATTTT
CDR3aa: CASSLLSGSWTDTQYF

j_gene: TRBJ2-1
v_gene: TRBV11-2
d_gene: NA
abundance: many
CDR3nt: TGTGCCAGCAGCTTAGATCGACTAGTTTTACGGCAGTTCTTC
CDR3aa: CASSLDRLVLRQFF

j_gene: TRBJ2-3
v_gene: TRBV20-1
d_gene: NA
abundance: NA
CDR3nt: TGCAGTGTCCAAAGGGTGCTAGCCCAGAGCACAGATACGCAGTATTTT
CDR3aa: CSVQRVLAQSTDTQYF

j_gene: TRBJ1-2
v_gene: TRBV6-5
d_gene: TRBD1
abundance: many
CDR3nt: TGTGCCAGCAGACCGGGACAGGGCTATGGCTACACCTTC
CDR3aa: CASRPGQGYGYTF

j_gene: TRBJ2-5
v_gene: TRBV15
d_gene: NA
abundance: many
CDR3nt: TGTGCCACCAGTCTAGCGCTTCAAGAGACCCAGTACTTC
CDR3aa: CATSLALQETQYF

j_gene: TRBJ1-6
v_gene: TRBV5-6
d_gene: NA
abundance: NA
CDR3nt: TGTGCCAGCAGAAACGGTGGGGGTTTAGGATCACCCCTCCACTTT
CDR3aa: CASRNGGGLGSPLHF

j_gene: TRBJ2-1
v_gene: TRBV20-1
d_gene: NA
abundance: many
CDR3nt: TGCAGTGCTAGATGGCAGGGTGGTGAGCAGTTCTTC
CDR3aa: CSARWQGGEQFF

j_gene: TRBJ2-1
v_gene: TRBV11-3
d_gene: TRBD2
abundance: many
CDR3nt: TGTGCCAGCAGCTTAGGCCTAGCGGCCTACGCCTACAATGAGCAGTTCTTC
CDR3aa: CASSLGLAAYAYNEQFF

j_gene: TRBJ2-2
v_gene: TRBV6-5
d_gene: NA
abundance: few
CDR3nt: TGTGCCAGCAGTTACTCTACTATGAGGGAGCTGTTTTTT
CDR3aa: CASSYSTMRELFF

j_gene: TRBJ2-7
v_gene: TRBV6-1
d_gene: NA
abundance: NA
CDR3nt: TGTGCCAGCAGTCCATCTTCACCCCCCACCGAGCAGTACTTC
CDR3aa: CASSPSSPPTEQYF

j_gene: TRBJ2-2
v_gene: TRBV12-3/TRBV12-4
d_gene: TRBD2
abundance: NA
CDR3nt: TGTGCCAGCAGCAGTGGGACTAGCGCTTCGAACACCGGGGAGCTGTTTTTT
CDR3aa: CASSSGTSASNTGELFF

j_gene: TRBJ2-1
v_gene: TRBV7-6
d_gene: TRBD2
abundance: NA
CDR3nt: TGTGCCAGCAGCCTTTCTAGCGGGAGTGAGCAGTTCTTC
CDR3aa: CASSLSSGSEQFF

j_gene: TRBJ2-1
v_gene: TRBV3-1
d_gene: TRBD1
abundance: few
CDR3nt: TGTGCCAGCAGCCAAGATATCGGACAGGGGGGGAATGAGCAGTTCTTC
CDR3aa: CASSQDIGQGGNEQFF

j_gene: TRBJ2-1
v_gene: TRBV27
d_gene: TRBD2
abundance: NA
CDR3nt: TGTGCCAGCAGTTTGACTAGCGGGAGTCGGAATGAGCAGTTCTTC
CDR3aa: CASSLTSGSRNEQFF

j_gene: TRBJ2-7
v_gene: TRBV3-1
d_gene: TRBD2
abundance: many
CDR3nt: TGTGCCAGCAGCCCCCGGACTAGTATTGAGGGGCAGTACTTC
CDR3aa: CASSPRTSIEGQYF

j_gene: TRBJ2-1
v_gene: TRBV5-4
d_gene: NA
abundance: many
CDR3nt: TGTGCCAGCAGCTCCTCCTTCCGGGACTACAATGAGCAGTTCTTC
CDR3aa: CASSSSFRDYNEQFF

j_gene: TRBJ2-5
v_gene: TRBV10-2
d_gene: TRBD2
abundance: NA
CDR3nt: TGCGCCAGCCGCCTAGCGGGATCTCAAGAGACCCAGTACTTC
CDR3aa: CASRLAGSQETQYF